The 9 T cell receptor beta chains reported below all come from one sample, sequenced in a study of monozygotic twins with inflammatory bowel disease. TCRdb reprocessed the 5' RACE reads, with one entry per CDR3 protein and no DNA. The sample table includes 200,000 to 250,000 distinct CDR3 sequences. Material: blood. Receptor source: a human donor with ulcerative colitis or Crohn's disease, or a healthy co-twin of an affected twin (not recorded which).

The chain is built from TRBV7-2 and TRBJ2-2; TCRdb proposes TRBD2, but this gene call is untestable without DNA. The CDR3 contains 15 residues. In germline, CDR1 is SGHTA, CDR2 FQGNSA. This CDR3 reads CASSKAGGMSGELFF.

The CDR3 is CASSPGDMNTEAFF. This chain joins TRBV5-1 and TRBJ1-1; no DNA is available, so the TRBD1 call from TCRdb remains unchecked. CDR3 size: 14 residues. Germline V gives CDR1 SGHRS, CDR2 YFSETQ.

The chain joins TRBV28 to TRBJ1-2; TCRdb's D gene call, TRBD1, goes unchecked for lack of DNA. The CDR3 extends over 14 amino acids. Germline V lookup: CDR1 MDHEN, CDR2 SYDVKM. The CDR3 sequence: CASSLAGRGYGYTF.

The chain employs TRBV29-1 and TRBJ2-3; no DNA is available, so the TRBD2 call from TCRdb remains unchecked. The CDR3 contains 13 residues. CDR1 is SQVTM, CDR2 ANQGSEA, per germline. This chain's CDR3 is CSVDDGRPDTQYF.

The chain couples TRBV12-3 or TRBV12-4 to TRBJ1-1. The CDR3 extends over 13 amino acids. This CDR3 reads CASSLVQGAEAFF.

The gene calls are TRBV12-3 or TRBV12-4 and TRBJ2-1. The CDR3 sequence is 15 residues long. CDR3 protein: CASSFRGGSYNEQFF.

The chain combines TRBV4-2 with TRBJ1-1; TCRdb indicates TRBD1, and absent DNA this call remains unverified. Germline V gives CDR1 LGHNA, CDR2 YNFKEQ. CDR3 size: 15 residues. The chain's CDR3 is CASSQVRGLNTEAFF.

The chain uses TRBV10-3 and TRBJ1-4. The V gene's germline CDR1 is ENHRY and CDR2 SYGVKD. The CDR3 runs to 15 residues. CDR3 residues: CAISARVGTNEKLFF.

This chain connects TRBV7-9 to TRBJ2-1. This CDR3 is 11 amino acids long. Germline assignment: CDR1 SEHNR and CDR2 FQNEAQ (reference sequence). CDR3: CASLGADEQFF.